This entry features one TCR beta chain sequence. The sample comes from a study of CD8 T cells in Susac syndrome. The sequenced target, TCR beta, came from blood CD8+ and CD4+ T cells. Patients with stable or active relapsing-remitting disease, all of them treatment-naive, made up the multiple sclerosis controls. TEMRA cells were enriched by FACS, and CD4+ and CD8+ T cells were negatively isolated. The authors reverse transcribed roughly 0.5 to 1 ug RNA with random hexamers. The authors amplified TCR beta CDR3 across 54 Vbeta and 13 Jbeta using immunoSEQ multiplex PCR. One entry per CDR3 protein, called by TCRdb with MiXCR from the immunoSEQ multiplex PCR reads. Counted here are 150,000 to 200,000 distinct CDR3 sequences, about 94% occurring once; the ten biggest clones make up around 0.097%. This CDR3 has 15 amino acids. Germline assignment: CDR1 DFQATT and CDR2 SNEGSKA (reference sequence). Trimming at V came to 6 bases and at J to 4 bases, leaving 11 bases not matched to a gene.

The V gene is TRBV20-1, the J gene TRBJ2-2; 7 bases agree with TRBD1. Sequences were obtained from CD4+ T cells from PBMCs. This sequence originates from a human donor with multiple sclerosis. The CDR3 bases are TGCAGTGCGCAACGACAGGGCCGGGTCACCGGGGAGCTGTTTTTT. It codes for CSAQRQGRVTGELFF.